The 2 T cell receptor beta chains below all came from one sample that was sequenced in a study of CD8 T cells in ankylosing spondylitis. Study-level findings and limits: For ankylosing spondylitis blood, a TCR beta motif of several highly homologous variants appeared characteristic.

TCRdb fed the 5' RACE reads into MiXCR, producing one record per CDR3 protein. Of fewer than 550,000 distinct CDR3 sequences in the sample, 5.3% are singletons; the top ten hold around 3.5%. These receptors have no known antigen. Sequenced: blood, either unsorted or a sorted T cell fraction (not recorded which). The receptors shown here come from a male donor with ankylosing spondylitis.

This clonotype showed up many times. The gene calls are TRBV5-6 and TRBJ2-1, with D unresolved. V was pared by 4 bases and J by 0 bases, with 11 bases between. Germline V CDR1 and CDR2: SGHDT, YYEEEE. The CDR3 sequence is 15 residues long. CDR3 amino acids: CASSTLMSSYNEQFF. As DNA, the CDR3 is TGTGCCAGCAGCACACTAATGAGCTCCTACAATGAGCAGTTCTTC. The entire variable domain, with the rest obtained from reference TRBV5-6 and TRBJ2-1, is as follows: DAGVTQSPTHLIKTRGQQVTLRCSPKSGHDTVSWYQQALGQGPQFIFQYYEEEERQRGNFPDRFSGHQFPNYSSELNVNALLLGDSALYLCASSTLMSSYNEQFFGPGTRLTVL.

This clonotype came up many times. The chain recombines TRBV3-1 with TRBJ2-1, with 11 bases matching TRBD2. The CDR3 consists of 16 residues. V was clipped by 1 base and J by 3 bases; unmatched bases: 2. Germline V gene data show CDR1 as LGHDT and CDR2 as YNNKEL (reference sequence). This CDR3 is CASSQAGLADYNEQFF. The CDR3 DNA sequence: TGTGCCAGCAGCCAAGCGGGACTAGCGGACTACAATGAGCAGTTCTTC.